This entry lists 4 T cell receptor beta chains sequenced from one sample in a study of T cell responses to AZD1222 COVID-19 vaccine. Some clones are missing from TCRdb's copy, which holds only in-frame ones; the method was immunoSEQ multiplex PCR. The sample lists 180,000 or so clones, about 90% occurring once. This specimen consisted of peripheral blood, obtained on day 0 of AZD1222 vaccination. Every receptor here comes from an adult in good health.

This chain uses TRBV5-1 with TRBJ2-7; D call uncertain. This CDR3 has 14 residues. Trimming stripped 3 bases from V and 5 bases from J, with 15 bases between. The germline V gene has CDR1 SGHRS and CDR2 YFSETQ. The CDR3 nucleotides are TGCGCCAGCAGCTCAACGACCTGGACGGACGAGCAGTACTTC. It encodes CASSSTTWTDEQYF.

This clone showed up just once. V is TRBV12-3 or TRBV12-4 and J is TRBJ2-7; D is unresolved. V was trimmed by 7 bases and J by 2 bases, leaving 9 bases between them. There are 12 residues in the CDR3. In DNA, the CDR3 is TGTGCCAGCACGGACGACGCCTACGAGCAGTACTTC. This translates into CASTDDAYEQYF.

This sequence joins TRBV2 and TRBJ1-6; D gene uncertain. The V gene's germline CDR1 is SNHLY and CDR2 FYNNEI. V lost 2 bases and J lost 6, with 11 bases in between. The CDR3 is made up of 15 amino acids. The CDR3 nucleotides are TGTGCCAGCAGTGAACGGACCTCGGGTAATTCACCCCTCCACTTT. This translates into CASSERTSGNSPLHF. The whole variable domain, filled in from reference TRBV2 and TRBJ1-6, reads EPEVTQTPSHQVTQMGQEVILRCVPISNHLYFYWYRQILGQKVEFLVSFYNNEISEKSEIFDDQFSVERPDGSNFTLKIRSTKLEDSAMYFCASSERTSGNSPLHFGNGTRLTVT.

The chain recombines TRBV3-1 (or the pseudogene TRBV3-2) with TRBJ2-7, with 8 bases lining up with TRBD2. From germline, CDR1 is LGHDT and CDR2 YNNKEL (reference sequence). The J segment lost 6 bases and the V segment lost 0 bases, leaving 10 bases of the junction unmatched. This CDR3 is built from 16 residues. CDR3 DNA: TGTGCCAGCAGCCAAGATCCTAGCGGGTACCCGATCGAGCAGTACTTC. Its translation is CASSQDPSGYPIEQYF.